This entry concerns a single T cell receptor beta chain. The CDR3 spans 15 residues. Germline CDR1 reads SEHNR; CDR2 reads FQNEAQ (reference sequence). Unmatched junction bases numbered 7, after V lost 8 bases and J lost 4 bases. These data belong to a study of control samples from healthy donors and cancer patients. The assay was immunoSEQ multiplex PCR, and TCRdb's table has in-frame clones only and misses some. The sample has around 180,000 clones; 70% to 90% are singletons. The chain couples TRBV7-9 to TRBJ1-4; 10 bases fit TRBD1. Material: blood. This TCR came from a woman between 25 and 40 years old in good health. This CDR3 reads CASLDRGAGNEKLFF. Here the CDR3 DNA reads TGTGCCAGCCTGGACAGGGGGGCCGGTAATGAAAAACTGTTTTTT. The entire variable domain, with the rest obtained from reference TRBV7-9 and TRBJ1-4, is as follows: DTGVSQNPRHKITKRGQNVTFRCDPISEHNRLYWYRQTLGQGPEFLTYFQNEAQLEKSRLLSDRFSAERPKGSFSTLEIQRTEQGDSAMYLCASLDRGAGNEKLFFGSGTQLSVL.